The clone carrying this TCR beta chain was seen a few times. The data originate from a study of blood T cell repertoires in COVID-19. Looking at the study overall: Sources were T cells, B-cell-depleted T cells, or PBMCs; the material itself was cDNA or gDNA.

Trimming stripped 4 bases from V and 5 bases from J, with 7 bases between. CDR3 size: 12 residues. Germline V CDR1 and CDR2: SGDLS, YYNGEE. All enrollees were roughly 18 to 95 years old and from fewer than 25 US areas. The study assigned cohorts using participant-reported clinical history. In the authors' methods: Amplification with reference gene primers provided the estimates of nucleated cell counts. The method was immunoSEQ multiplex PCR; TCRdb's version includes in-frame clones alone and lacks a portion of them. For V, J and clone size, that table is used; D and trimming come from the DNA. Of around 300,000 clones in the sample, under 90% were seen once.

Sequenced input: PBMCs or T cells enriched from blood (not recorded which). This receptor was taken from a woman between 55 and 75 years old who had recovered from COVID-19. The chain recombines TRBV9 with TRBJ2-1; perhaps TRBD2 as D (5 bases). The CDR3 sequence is CASSTGNNEQFF. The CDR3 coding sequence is TGTGCCAGCAGCACGGGGAACAATGAGCAGTTCTTC.